The rows below give T cell receptor beta chains drawn from one sample of a study of cytotoxic CD8 clonotypes in ibrutinib-treated CLL. Sequencing used immunoSEQ multiplex PCR; TCRdb keeps in-frame clones, though not all of them. The top ten clones hold more than 9.5% of a sample with some 200,000 clones, approximately 75% of them seen once. Sequences were derived from PBMCs, sampled after 12 months of ibrutinib treatment. All receptors derive from a human donor with chronic lymphocytic leukemia. Both conserved end residues are part of each CDR3. Each record gives: CDR3 protein, CDR3 DNA, V gene, D gene, J gene, clone size. A D gene is named only where the DNA matches it firmly. The size field is filled for only some rows; it gives once, few, many or a size class.

CDR3 protein: CASRPWTSGSNEQYF
CDR3 DNA: TGTGCCAGCAGACCTTGGACTAGCGGGAGCAACGAGCAGTACTTC
V gene: TRBV28
D gene: TRBD2
J gene: TRBJ2-7
clone size: .

CDR3 protein: CASSPSSYEQYF
CDR3 DNA: TGTGCCAGCAGCCCTAGCTCCTACGAGCAGTACTTC
V gene: TRBV7-9
D gene: .
J gene: TRBJ2-7
clone size: .

CDR3 protein: CASSFAGADTQYF
CDR3 DNA: TGTGCCAGCAGCTTCGCCGGTGCAGATACGCAGTATTTT
V gene: TRBV11-2
D gene: .
J gene: TRBJ2-3
clone size: .

CDR3 protein: CASSLGTGGSRWTEAFF
CDR3 DNA: TGTGCCAGCAGCTTAGGGACAGGGGGCTCAAGGTGGACTGAAGCTTTCTTT
V gene: TRBV7-8
D gene: TRBD1
J gene: TRBJ1-1
clone size: .

CDR3 protein: CASTPGGGTYEQYF
CDR3 DNA: TGTGCCAGCACCCCCGGTGGCGGGACCTACGAGCAGTACTTC
V gene: TRBV7-9
D gene: .
J gene: TRBJ2-7
clone size: .

CDR3 protein: CASSSGLAEPYEQYF
CDR3 DNA: TGCGCCAGCAGCTCCGGACTAGCGGAACCCTACGAGCAGTACTTC
V gene: TRBV5-1
D gene: TRBD2
J gene: TRBJ2-7
clone size: .

CDR3 protein: CASSLNAGYGYTF
CDR3 DNA: TGTGCCAGCAGCTTGAATGCAGGCTATGGCTACACCTTC
V gene: TRBV7-3
D gene: .
J gene: TRBJ1-2
clone size: few

CDR3 protein: CASSQVGRGYEQYF
CDR3 DNA: TGCGCCAGCAGCCAAGTAGGGAGGGGATACGAGCAGTACTTC
V gene: TRBV4-1
D gene: TRBD2
J gene: TRBJ2-7
clone size: .

CDR3 protein: CAWMGWANTGELFF
CDR3 DNA: TGTGCCTGGATGGGGTGGGCGAACACCGGGGAGCTGTTTTTT
V gene: TRBV30
D gene: .
J gene: TRBJ2-2
clone size: .

CDR3 protein: CASSPQDGHGSYEQYF
CDR3 DNA: TGTGCCAGCTCACCACAGGACGGCCATGGGTCCTACGAGCAGTACTTC
V gene: TRBV18
D gene: .
J gene: TRBJ2-7
clone size: once

CDR3 protein: CAWSVPRQVVSYEQYF
CDR3 DNA: TGTGCCTGGAGTGTACCTCGACAGGTAGTATCCTACGAGCAGTACTTC
V gene: TRBV30
D gene: .
J gene: TRBJ2-7
clone size: .

CDR3 protein: CSGRETTTYNEQFF
CDR3 DNA: TGCAGCGGGCGTGAGACAACGACCTACAATGAGCAGTTCTTC
V gene: TRBV29-1
D gene: .
J gene: TRBJ2-1
clone size: .

CDR3 protein: CASSLLGGDGTEAFF
CDR3 DNA: TGCGCCAGCAGCTTGCTAGGGGGCGACGGCACTGAAGCTTTCTTT
V gene: TRBV5-1
D gene: TRBD1
J gene: TRBJ1-1
clone size: .

CDR3 protein: CASSFELAGSKNEQYF
CDR3 DNA: TGTGCCAGCAGTTTTGAACTAGCGGGTTCGAAGAACGAGCAGTACTTC
V gene: TRBV28
D gene: TRBD2
J gene: TRBJ2-7
clone size: .

CDR3 protein: CASTGRGEDTQYF
CDR3 DNA: TGTGCCAGCACCGGGCGGGGGGAAGATACGCAGTATTTT
V gene: TRBV18
D gene: TRBD2
J gene: TRBJ2-3
clone size: .

CDR3 protein: CASSVDGQPSSYEQYF
CDR3 DNA: TGTGCCAGCAGCGTAGATGGGCAGCCTAGCTCCTACGAGCAGTACTTC
V gene: TRBV9
D gene: .
J gene: TRBJ2-7
clone size: .

CDR3 protein: CASRGLAGPSSYNEQFF
CDR3 DNA: TGTGCCAGCAGGGGACTAGCGGGGCCTAGCTCCTACAATGAGCAGTTCTTC
V gene: TRBV7-9
D gene: TRBD2
J gene: TRBJ2-1
clone size: .

CDR3 protein: CASSSLGQPQHF
CDR3 DNA: TGTGCCAGCAGCTCGCTCGGGCAGCCCCAGCATTTT
V gene: TRBV7-9
D gene: .
J gene: TRBJ1-5
clone size: few

CDR3 protein: CASSQGSASYNEQFF
CDR3 DNA: TGTGCCAGCAGCCAAGGCAGCGCCTCCTACAATGAGCAGTTCTTC
V gene: TRBV4-2
D gene: .
J gene: TRBJ2-1
clone size: .

CDR3 protein: CASSLGQGRSGYTF
CDR3 DNA: TGTGCCAGCAGCTTGGGACAGGGAAGGTCTGGCTACACCTTC
V gene: TRBV5-5
D gene: TRBD1
J gene: TRBJ1-2
clone size: .

CDR3 protein: CASSHSNTEAFF
CDR3 DNA: TGTGCCAGCAGCCACTCAAACACTGAAGCTTTCTTT
V gene: TRBV4-2
D gene: .
J gene: TRBJ1-1
clone size: .

CDR3 protein: CASSPHAIGGYEQYF
CDR3 DNA: TGCGCCAGCAGCCCCCACGCGATTGGGGGCTACGAGCAGTACTTC
V gene: TRBV4-1
D gene: .
J gene: TRBJ2-7
clone size: .

CDR3 protein: CASSRDTDNYGYTF
CDR3 DNA: TGTGCCAGCAGTAGGGACACTGATAACTATGGCTACACCTTC
V gene: TRBV27
D gene: .
J gene: TRBJ1-2
clone size: .

CDR3 protein: CASSVSGGAIDTQYF
CDR3 DNA: TGTGCCAGCAGCGTTAGCGGGGGGGCTATAGATACGCAGTATTTT
V gene: TRBV7-2
D gene: TRBD2
J gene: TRBJ2-3
clone size: .

CDR3 protein: CASSQESVMEQYF
CDR3 DNA: TGTGCCAGCAGCCAAGAGTCAGTTATGGAGCAGTACTTC
V gene: TRBV4-2
D gene: .
J gene: TRBJ2-7
clone size: .

CDR3 protein: CASSYSLGYEQYF
CDR3 DNA: TGTGCCAGCAGTTACTCGTTGGGCTACGAGCAGTACTTC
V gene: TRBV6-5
D gene: .
J gene: TRBJ2-7
clone size: .

CDR3 protein: CASGFNYGYTF
CDR3 DNA: TGTGCCAGCGGATTTAACTATGGCTACACCTTC
V gene: TRBV6-7
D gene: .
J gene: TRBJ1-2
clone size: .

CDR3 protein: CASSQGDPGTGHGYTF
CDR3 DNA: TGCGCCAGCAGCCAAGGCGATCCCGGGACAGGCCATGGCTACACCTTC
V gene: TRBV4-1
D gene: TRBD1
J gene: TRBJ1-2
clone size: .

CDR3 protein: CASSLGTLYEQYF
CDR3 DNA: TGTGCCAGCAGCTTGGGTACTCTCTACGAGCAGTACTTC
V gene: TRBV5-6
D gene: .
J gene: TRBJ2-7
clone size: .

CDR3 protein: CASTKSSGSDEQFF
CDR3 DNA: TGCGCCAGCACCAAGTCGAGCGGGAGCGATGAGCAGTTCTTC
V gene: TRBV5-1
D gene: TRBD2
J gene: TRBJ2-1
clone size: .

CDR3 protein: CASSLVFSGRPQETQYF
CDR3 DNA: TGTGCCAGCAGCTTAGTCTTTAGCGGGAGGCCCCAAGAGACCCAGTACTTC
V gene: TRBV7-8
D gene: TRBD2
J gene: TRBJ2-5
clone size: .

CDR3 protein: CASSQRYDIATNEKLFF
CDR3 DNA: TGCGCCAGCAGCCAAAGGTACGACATTGCAACTAATGAAAAACTGTTTTTT
V gene: TRBV4-1
D gene: .
J gene: TRBJ1-4
clone size: .

CDR3 protein: CASSSLIRPGANVLTF
CDR3 DNA: TGTGCCAGCAGTTCCCTTATCCGACCCGGGGCCAACGTCCTGACTTTC
V gene: TRBV28
D gene: .
J gene: TRBJ2-6
clone size: .

CDR3 protein: CASSGRHRDEAFF
CDR3 DNA: TGTGCCAGCAGTGGACGACATCGAGATGAAGCTTTCTTT
V gene: TRBV6-1
D gene: .
J gene: TRBJ1-1
clone size: .

CDR3 protein: CAWSSLGAGRYQETQYF
CDR3 DNA: TGTGCCTGGAGTAGTCTGGGGGCCGGGCGGTACCAAGAGACCCAGTACTTC
V gene: TRBV30
D gene: .
J gene: TRBJ2-5
clone size: .

CDR3 protein: CAGGGSGFEPLHF
CDR3 DNA: TGTGCCGGGGGGGGAAGTGGATTTGAACCCCTCCACTTT
V gene: TRBV2
D gene: .
J gene: TRBJ1-6
clone size: once

CDR3 protein: CASSLPGQGVGDTEAFF
CDR3 DNA: TGTGCCAGCAGTCTCCCGGGACAGGGGGTTGGGGACACTGAAGCTTTCTTT
V gene: TRBV2
D gene: TRBD1
J gene: TRBJ1-1
clone size: .

CDR3 protein: CASGPRDQPQHF
CDR3 DNA: TGTGCCAGCGGGCCGAGGGATCAGCCCCAGCATTTT
V gene: TRBV6-6
D gene: .
J gene: TRBJ1-5
clone size: .

CDR3 protein: CASSLGPWTGNYGYTF
CDR3 DNA: TGCGCCAGCAGCTTGGGGCCATGGACGGGGAACTATGGCTACACCTTC
V gene: TRBV5-1
D gene: .
J gene: TRBJ1-2
clone size: .

CDR3 protein: CASSPRGQGGYEQFF
CDR3 DNA: TGCGCCAGCAGCCCCCGAGGGCAGGGAGGGTATGAGCAGTTCTTC
V gene: TRBV4-1
D gene: TRBD2
J gene: TRBJ2-1
clone size: once

CDR3 protein: CASSFPPSGSETQYF
CDR3 DNA: TGCGCCAGCAGCTTCCCGCCTTCCGGATCGGAGACCCAGTACTTC
V gene: TRBV5-1
D gene: .
J gene: TRBJ2-5
clone size: few